One TCR beta chain is described in this entry. The antigen remains unidentified. The CDR3 runs 14 residues. Trimming removed 3 bases from V and 1 base from J, with 7 bases in between. The germline V gene encodes CDR1 SGHAT and CDR2 FQDESV (reference sequence). The data are from a study of cytotoxic CD8 clonotypes in ibrutinib-treated CLL. Clones were sequenced by immunoSEQ multiplex PCR, and TCRdb holds only the in-frame ones, with some missing. The data hold about 120,000 clones, with 45% to 65% observed a single time. Study-wide points: Higher clonality was seen at ibrutinib response and a return toward baseline at progression.

The input for sequencing was PBMCs, taken after 24 months of ibrutinib treatment. The chain has TRBV11-1 and TRBJ2-4; unclear D gene. The sequence was obtained from a human donor with chronic lymphocytic leukemia. The CDR3 region has the DNA TGTGCCAGCAGCTTTAGCCGGGCCAAAAACATTCAGTACTTC. This codes for CASSFSRAKNIQYF.